This TCR beta chain was recovered during a study of Tregs in tolerant kidney transplant recipients. The table came from immunoSEQ multiplex PCR; TCRdb's copy has only in-frame clones and leaves some out. The sample holds around 230,000 clones, roughly 80% seen once. This clone was detected only once. Its antigen is still unknown. Study results and caveats: Tregs expanded with activated donor B cells seemed most donor-specific.

The sample consisted of CD4+ T cells from blood. The receptor comes from a human donor in good health.

CDR3 region: CAWSQVDEQFF. For the CDR3, the DNA is TGTGCCTGGTCCCAGGTCGATGAGCAGTTCTTC. The chain carries TRBV30 and TRBJ2-1; D uncertain. Germline loops: CDR1 GTSNPN, CDR2 SVGIG (reference sequence). The ends were cut back, 5 bases at V and 8 bases at J, with 10 bases in the middle. The CDR3 extends over 11 amino acids. Variable domain in full (rest from reference TRBV30 and TRBJ2-1): SQTIHQWPATLVQPVGSPLSLECTVEGTSNPNLYWYRQAAGRGLQLLFYSVGIGQISSEVPQNLSASRPQDRQFILSSKKLLLSDSGFYLCAWSQVDEQFFGPGTRLTVL.